The next 2 T cell receptor beta chains were all read from a single sample in a study of beta chain features in type 1 diabetes. Reverse transcription of all isolated RNA meant that expressed TCRB transcripts were sequenced. Only in-frame clones appear in the TCRdb table, and some are missing; sequencing was by immunoSEQ multiplex PCR. Of just over 600,000 clones listed, about 14% are singletons. Input material: naive CD4+ T cells from blood. These receptors were taken from a man aged 18 to 29 in good health.

V is TRBV5-1 and J is TRBJ1-5; no definite D call. Germline CDR1 reads SGHRS; CDR2 reads YFSETQ. Trimming left V 1 base short and J 0 bases short, with 20 bases between. CDR3 length equals 19 residues. CDR3 sequence: CASSLWALGSRNSNQPQHF. CDR3 sequence (DNA): TGCGCCAGCAGCTTGTGGGCTCTGGGCAGTCGAAATAGCAATCAGCCCCAGCATTTT.

This chain connects TRBV28 to TRBJ1-6, with TRBD1 as a possible D gene (5 bases). The CDR3 runs 15 residues. Looked up from germline, CDR1 is MDHEN and CDR2 is SYDVKM. Trimming removed 2 bases at V and 6 bases at J, with 11 bases between. CDR3 nucleotide sequence: TGTGCCAGCAGTTTAGGGGGGGTCCTTAATTCACCCCTCCACTTT. Translated, it gives CASSLGGVLNSPLHF.